These T cell receptor beta chains were read from a single sample in a study of Graves' ophthalmopathy and Graves' hyperthyroidism. TCRdb redid the calling of the multiplex PCR reads with MiXCR, one entry per CDR3 protein. Of 200,000 to 300,000 distinct CDR3 sequences listed, 40% to 50% are singletons. The sample consisted of peripheral blood. These receptors all come from an adult man with Graves' ophthalmopathy. CDR3s include the opening cysteine and the closing phenylalanine or tryptophan. The D gene is left open where the match is weak. Size tells how often a clone was seen (once, few, many) or the class of an expanded clone, and some rows leave it out.

V gene	clone size	D gene	J gene	CDR3 length	CDR3 DNA	CDR3 protein
TRBV24-1	few	TRBD2	TRBJ2-2	18	TGTGCCACCAGTGCCACTAGCGGGAGGGCCGTGAACACCGGGGAGCTGTTTTTT	CATSATSGRAVNTGELFF
TRBV24-1	few	.	TRBJ1-5	14	TGTGCCACCAGTGATTATAGGGGAAATCAGCCCCAGCATTTT	CATSDYRGNQPQHF
TRBV5-4	.	TRBD1	TRBJ1-2	15	TGTGCCAGCAGCTGGGACAGGTTATCAATTTATGGCTACACCTTC	CASSWDRLSIYGYTF
TRBV25-1	few	.	TRBJ1-1	16	TGTGCCAGCAGTTCCATGACGTCGGGGTCGGGGGCTGAAGCTTTCTTT	CASSSMTSGSGAEAFF
TRBV5-4	.	.	TRBJ2-2	13	TGTGCCAGCAGCTTGACTAGCACCGGGGAGCTGTCTTTT	CASSLTSTGELSF
TRBV12-3/TRBV12-4	few	TRBD1	TRBJ2-5	14	TGTGCCAGCAGCGTGGCAGGGGGTCAGGAGACCCAGTACTTC	CASSVAGGQETQYF
TRBV7-8	.	TRBD1	TRBJ1-1	14	TGTGCCAGCAGCCCCATCGACAGGGGCACTGAAGCTTTCTTT	CASSPIDRGTEAFF
TRBV7-9	.	.	TRBJ1-1	17	TGCGCCAGCAGCTTGGCCAGTAAGGCGGACCAGAACACTGAAGCTTTCTTT	CASSLASKADQNTEAFF
TRBV10-1	.	TRBD2	TRBJ2-2	17	TGCGCCAGCAGTGACTCCCACAGCGGGAGTAACACCGGGGAGCTGTTTTTT	CASSDSHSGSNTGELFF
TRBV7-3	.	TRBD1	TRBJ1-4	15	TGTGCCATAAAGGACAGGGGGCCAATGAAAGAAAAACTGTTTTTT	CAIKDRGPMKEKLFF
TRBV20-1	.	.	TRBJ2-7	15	TGCAGTGCTAAGTCTCCCGGCTCTGGGGCCAACGAGCAGTACTTC	CSAKSPGSGANEQYF
TRBV10-3	.	TRBD1	TRBJ1-1	14	TGTGCCATCAGTGGGGACAGGGGCGGCACTGAAGCTTTCTTT	CAISGDRGGTEAFF
TRBV2	.	.	TRBJ2-2	11	TGTGCCAGCAGTGAAGCCGGGGAGCTGTTTTTT	CASSEAGELFF
TRBV10-3	.	.	TRBJ1-2	14	TGTGCCATCAGTGCCCAACAGGGAGGAGATGGCTACACCTTC	CAISAQQGGDGYTF
TRBV10-3	few	.	TRBJ1-1	12	TGTGCCATCAGTGGAGGGTTCACTGAAGCTTTCTTT	CAISGGFTEAFF
TRBV11-2	.	.	TRBJ1-1	17	TGTGCCAGCACCCCGAGGGGCACAGGGTTCATGAACACTGAAGCTTTCTTT	CASTPRGTGFMNTEAFF
TRBV29-1	few	.	TRBJ2-7	15	TGCAGCGTTGAAGTAAGTGGAAAGGGGCCATACGAGCAGTACTTC	CSVEVSGKGPYEQYF
TRBV20-1	few	.	TRBJ1-4	14	TGCAGTGCTCAACAGGGCGCGACTAATGAAAAACTGTTTTTT	CSAQQGATNEKLFF
TRBV5-4	few	TRBD2	TRBJ2-7	16	TGTGCCAGCAGCCTTTCCGGGACTAGCGGCTCTTACGAGCAGTACTTC	CASSLSGTSGSYEQYF
TRBV15	many	.	TRBJ1-2	13	TGTGCCACCAATACGCCCGACAGCTATGGCTACACCTTC	CATNTPDSYGYTF
TRBV7-3	few	.	TRBJ1-1	14	TGTGCCAGCAGCTTGGCGGGCAGGGACACTGAAGCTTTCTTT	CASSLAGRDTEAFF
TRBV10-3	.	TRBD1	TRBJ1-2	15	TGTGCCATCACCCGGGACAGGAATTCTAACTATGGCTACACCTTC	CAITRDRNSNYGYTF
TRBV6-5	.	.	TRBJ2-7	14	TGTGCCAGCAGCCCGACCCCGGGCCCCGTTCCCCCGTACTTC	CASSPTPGPVPPYF